A single sample is the source of the 24 T cell receptor beta chains below, sequenced in a study of blood T cell repertoires in COVID-19. Data came from immunoSEQ multiplex PCR; TCRdb stores just in-frame clones and leaves some out. The data contain over 150,000 clones, about 88% of them seen just once; the ten biggest clones take up more than 2.5%. Sequencing used PBMCs or T cells enriched from blood (not recorded which). Receptors were obtained from a woman under 40 who had recovered from COVID-19.

The V and J genes are TRBV28 and TRBJ1-1, with D uncertain. The CDR3 extends over 14 amino acids. Germline V gene sequence: CDR1 MDHEN, CDR2 SYDVKM. V lost 1 base, J lost 1 base, and 7 bases lay in between. CDR3 loop: CASSLYRENTEAFF. DNA of the CDR3: TGTGCCAGCAGTTTATACAGAGAGAACACTGAAGCTTTCTTT.

This chain links TRBV25-1 with TRBJ1-2, with TRBD1 matching over 9 bases. J gave up 4 bases and V 7 bases, and 13 bases lay outside the gene matches. Germline V CDR1 and CDR2: MGHDK, SYGVNS. The CDR3 extends over 16 amino acids. As DNA, the CDR3 is TGTGCCAGCAAGGGGACAGGGTCGCATGGGCCCTATGGCTACACCTTC. It yields the protein CASKGTGSHGPYGYTF.

This rearrangement joins TRBV11-2 to TRBJ2-3, with TRBD1 matching 7 bases. Germline lookup yields CDR1 SGHAT and CDR2 FQNNGV. This CDR3 spans 14 amino acids. The ends lost 5 bases at V and 2 bases at J; junction bases unmatched: 4. Written as DNA, the CDR3 is TGTGCCAGCAGCCCGGACAGGCCCACAGATACGCAGTATTTT. It translates to CASSPDRPTDTQYF.

In this sample, this clone turned up once. V is TRBV6-1 and J is TRBJ2-2, with a weak D call TRBD1 (6 bases). Germline assignment: CDR1 MNHNS and CDR2 SASEGT. Trimming removed 3 bases from V and 0 bases from J, with 11 bases in between. The CDR3 totals 16 residues. CDR3 coding DNA: TGTGCCAGCAGTGACACCGGGACACCGAACACCGGGGAGCTGTTTTTT. This translates into CASSDTGTPNTGELFF.

J is TRBJ2-1 and V is TRBV20-1; D remains ambiguous. Germline CDR1 DFQATT, CDR2 SNEGSKA (reference sequence). Trimming removed 2 bases at V and 4 bases at J, with 3 bases between. The CDR3 spans 11 residues. CDR3 sequence: CSARQYNEQFF. The CDR3 coding sequence is TGCAGTGCTAGACAATACAATGAGCAGTTCTTC.

There are a few counts of this clone. The chain is built from TRBV13 and TRBJ2-5, with D maybe TRBD2 (6 bases). CDR1 and CDR2 (germline): PRHDT, FYEKMQ (reference sequence). The CDR3 is 14 residues long. The V end lost 0 bases, the J end lost 4 bases, and 9 bases lay between the germline ends. CDR3 bases: TGTGCCAGCAGCTTAGGGACTAGTCGAGAGACCCAGTACTTC. It codes for CASSLGTSRETQYF.

V usage is TRBV9 and J usage is TRBJ2-3, with a tentative D call TRBD2 (8 bases). CDR1 is SGDLS, CDR2 YYNGEE, per germline. CDR3 size: 18 residues. Trimming took off 4 bases at V and 0 bases at J, with 21 bases between the two ends. The CDR3 region is CASSLGQRLATSTDTQYF. The CDR3 nucleotides are TGTGCCAGCAGCCTGGGACAGCGACTAGCGACTAGCACAGATACGCAGTATTTT.

The chain uses TRBV11-2 and TRBJ2-3; the match to TRBD2 covers 13 bases. CDR3 length: 12 amino acids. CDR1 and CDR2 (germline): SGHAT, FQNNGV. Trimming removed 5 bases from V and 14 bases from J; junction bases left unmatched: 4. This chain's CDR3 is CASSGTSGVTYF. The CDR3 nucleotides are TGTGCCAGCAGCGGGACTAGCGGGGTTACGTATTTT. Full variable domain (missing parts from reference TRBV11-2 and TRBJ2-3): EAGVAQSPRYKIIEKRQSVAFWCNPISGHATLYWYQQILGQGPKLLIQFQNNGVVDDSQLPKDRFSAERLKGVDSTLKIQPAKLEDSAVYLCASSGTSGVTYFGPGTRLTVL.

The chain joins TRBV5-6 to TRBJ1-1, with a possible D match to TRBD1 (6 bases). The germline V gene encodes CDR1 SGHDT and CDR2 YYEEEE. This CDR3 has 14 residues. V lost 6 bases and J lost 0, with 12 bases in between. The CDR3 region is CASTPQGLNTEAFF. CDR3 nucleotide sequence: TGTGCCAGCACGCCACAGGGATTGAACACTGAAGCTTTCTTT.

CDR3 sequence (DNA): TGCGCCAGCAGCCGTAGCGGGAGGGGTGGCAATGAGCAGTTCTTC. Translated: CASSRSGRGGNEQFF. The V and J genes are TRBV5-1 and TRBJ2-1; 11 bases match TRBD2. CDR3 length: 15 amino acids. Germline loops: CDR1 SGHRS, CDR2 YFSETQ. V was clipped by 4 bases and J by 6 bases; unmatched bases: 6.

The rearrangement uses TRBV11-2 and TRBJ2-1; 10 positions match TRBD2. The V gene's germline CDR1 is SGHAT and CDR2 FQNNGV. The J segment lost 10 bases and the V segment lost 3 bases, leaving 15 bases of the junction unmatched. The CDR3 runs to 17 residues. The CDR3 reads CASSFPSGRGAPGEQFF. For the CDR3, the DNA is TGTGCCAGCAGCTTCCCTAGCGGGAGAGGCGCGCCCGGGGAGCAGTTCTTC.

This chain links TRBV12-2 with TRBJ2-7; TRBD1 reflects the table's D call only, with no check against the DNA. TRBV12-2 is a pseudogene locus. The CDR3 covers 15 residues. The CDR3: CASRGKQGSPYEQYF. CDR3 bases: TGTGCAAGTCGCGGTAAACAGGGGTCTCCCTACGAGCAGTACTTC.

The V gene is TRBV27, the J gene TRBJ2-2, with 8 bases aligning to TRBD2. Germline lookup yields CDR1 MNHEY and CDR2 SMNVEV (reference sequence). The J segment lost 0 bases and the V segment lost 3 bases, leaving 9 bases of the junction unmatched. CDR3 length equals 18 residues. CDR3 sequence (DNA): TGTGCCAGCAGTTTCCTGCGGGGGGCATACGCGAACACCGGGGAGCTGTTTTTT. This gives the protein CASSFLRGAYANTGELFF.

This chain joins TRBV4-1 and TRBJ2-3; TRBD2 aligns across 9 bases. Germline V gene lookup returns CDR1 MGHRA and CDR2 YSYEKL. This CDR3 has 17 amino acids. V shed 0 bases and J 5 bases; nucleotides not matched to a gene: 9. Written as DNA, the CDR3 is TGCGCCAGCAGCCAAGATTTTGGCGGGGGGGCTGGAGATACGCAGTATTTT. Translation gives CASSQDFGGGAGDTQYF.

The chain uses TRBV29-1 and TRBJ1-1; D gene ambiguous. CDR3 length equals 14 residues. The V gene's germline CDR1 is SQVTM and CDR2 ANQGSEA. The ends were cut back, 5 bases at V and 1 base at J, with 14 bases in the middle. Here the CDR3 reads CSVIDTLPNTEAFF. Here the CDR3 DNA reads TGCAGCGTTATTGACACCCTCCCGAACACTGAAGCTTTCTTT.

The count of this clone is one. The rearrangement joins TRBV2 to TRBJ1-1; D gene ambiguous. V was shortened by 4 bases and J by 1 base, with 10 bases between the two germline ends. This CDR3 region has 14 residues. Germline V gene data show CDR1 as SNHLY and CDR2 as FYNNEI. The CDR3 is CASSAPPGNTEAFF. The CDR3 region has the DNA TGTGCCAGCAGTGCCCCCCCCGGGAACACTGAAGCTTTCTTT.

This clone showed up just once. The chain has TRBV2 and TRBJ1-3, with TRBD1 matching 7 bases. This CDR3 has 15 residues. In germline, CDR1 is SNHLY, CDR2 FYNNEI. V gave up 8 bases and J gave up 4 bases; unmatched junction bases: 11. Here the CDR3 reads CASFDREVSGNTIYF. CDR3 sequence (DNA): TGTGCCAGCTTCGACAGGGAGGTTTCGGGAAACACCATATATTTT.

The chain recombines TRBV7-9 with TRBJ2-7, with D possibly being TRBD2 (5 bases). The CDR3 covers 13 residues. CDR1 SEHNR and CDR2 FQNEAQ come from the germline V gene (reference sequence). V gave up 5 bases and J gave up 7 bases, with 15 bases separating them. This CDR3 is CASSPNGPGEQYF. DNA for the CDR3: TGTGCCAGCAGCCCCAATGGACCGGGAGAGCAGTACTTC.

This chain joins TRBV24-1 and TRBJ2-2, with 8 bases lining up with TRBD2. The length of the CDR3 is 16 residues. Germline V gene sequence: CDR1 KGHDR, CDR2 SFDVKD. With 9 bases clipped from V and 6 bases from J, the junction kept 14 bases outside the gene matches. The CDR3 nucleotides are TGTGCCACCTTGGACAGCGGGAGAGGGGGAGCCGGGGAGCTGTTTTTT. Its translation is CATLDSGRGGAGELFF.

The J gene is TRBJ1-6, the V gene TRBV5-1; 9 bases match TRBD1. V lost 0 bases and J lost 8; bases outside the gene matches: 3. The CDR3 is made up of 15 amino acids. Germline CDR1 is SGHRS and CDR2 is YFSETQ. The CDR3 nucleotides read TGCGCCAGCAGCTTGGAGGACAGGGGCCATTCACCCCTCCACTTT. Residues: CASSLEDRGHSPLHF.

The chain links TRBV29-1 to TRBJ2-7; D is uncertain. Germline V lookup: CDR1 SQVTM, CDR2 ANQGSEA. CDR3 length equals 11 residues. The germline V and J ends were trimmed by 0 bases and 5 bases, with 5 bases remaining between them. This CDR3 reads CSVEDFNEQYV. CDR3 bases: TGCAGCGTTGAAGATTTTAACGAGCAGTACGTC.

The chain recombines TRBV10-3 with TRBJ1-2, with 7 bases identical to TRBD1. Germline values: CDR1 ENHRY, CDR2 SYGVKD. V lost 4 bases, J lost 6 bases, and 5 bases stayed unmatched. The CDR3 consists of 13 residues. The CDR3 bases are TGTGCCATCAGTGCGACAGGGAGTAATGGCTACACCTTC. It translates to CAISATGSNGYTF.

V and J are TRBV30 and TRBJ2-1, with TRBD2 matching over 13 bases. This CDR3 is 15 amino acids long. V trimming: 1 base; J trimming: 5 bases; junction bases outside the gene matches: 2. Germline V gene lookup returns CDR1 GTSNPN and CDR2 SVGIG (reference sequence). In DNA form, the CDR3 reads TGTGCCTGGAGTGGGACTAGCGGGAGTCACAATGAGCAGTTCTTC. Translation: CAWSGTSGSHNEQFF. Supplemented by reference TRBV30 and TRBJ2-1, the full variable domain reads SQTIHQWPATLVQPVGSPLSLECTVEGTSNPNLYWYRQAAGRGLQLLFYSVGIGQISSEVPQNLSASRPQDRQFILSSKKLLLSDSGFYLCAWSGTSGSHNEQFFGPGTRLTVL.

The genes are TRBV7-9 and TRBJ2-4; TRBD2 matches at 12 bases. This CDR3 has 16 residues. Trimming removed 4 bases from V and 8 bases from J; junction bases left unmatched: 9. Germline CDR1 SEHNR, CDR2 FQNEAQ (reference sequence). CDR3 bases: TGTGCCAGCAGCTCCGGACTAGCGGGGTCTTTGGACATTCAGTACTTC. Its translation: CASSSGLAGSLDIQYF.